A single sample is the source of the 21 T cell receptor beta chains below, sequenced in a study of cytomegalovirus exposure and HLA in healthy donors. Both 60 Vbeta primers and 13 Jbeta primers went into the PCR. TCRdb's table, derived via immunoSEQ multiplex PCR, lists solely in-frame clones and lacks some. Of 100,000 to 150,000 clones in the sample, approximately 74% are singletons; the top ten hold about 7.3%. The sample was PBMCs. These receptors were obtained from a male donor in good health and CMV-seronegative.

The V and J genes are TRBV28 and TRBJ2-6; 9 bases map to TRBD1. Germline V lookup: CDR1 MDHEN, CDR2 SYDVKM. This CDR3 is 17 amino acids long. V shed 3 bases, J shed 4 bases, and the junction held 7 bases outside the gene matches. The CDR3 is CASSLWTGDRGANVLTF. The CDR3 nucleotides are TGTGCCAGCAGTTTGTGGACAGGGGACAGGGGGGCCAACGTCCTGACTTTC.

This clone has more than one count but fewer than ten. V is TRBV30 and J is TRBJ2-5, with TRBD2 identical over 10 bases. The germline V gene has CDR1 GTSNPN and CDR2 SVGIG (reference sequence). The CDR3 is 16 amino acids. J was trimmed by 5 bases and V by 1 base; bases with no gene match: 10. CDR3 region: CAWSENSGGRGETQYF. CDR3 sequence (DNA): TGTGCCTGGAGTGAGAATAGCGGGGGGCGGGGGGAGACCCAGTACTTC.

The rearrangement joins TRBV7-2 to TRBJ2-3; D possibly corresponds to TRBD1 (6 bases). This CDR3 is built from 13 residues. V was shortened by 5 bases and J by 5 bases, with 11 bases between the two germline ends. Per germline, CDR1 SGHTA and CDR2 FQGNSA. The CDR3 loop reads CASSQGTRDTQYF. In DNA form, the CDR3 reads TGTGCCAGCAGCCAGGGGACGCGAGATACGCAGTATTTT.

The chain recombines TRBV4-2 with TRBJ2-7, with TRBD2 matching 11 bases. Germline V gives CDR1 LGHNA, CDR2 YNFKEQ. The CDR3 runs 15 residues. The V gene end was trimmed by 1 base and the J gene end by 6 bases; junction bases not matched to a gene: 5. The CDR3 DNA follows: TGTGCCAGCAGCCAAGGATCTAGCGGGGGGCTCGAGCAGTACTTC. Its protein product is CASSQGSSGGLEQYF.

The gene calls are TRBV28 and TRBJ1-4; D might be TRBD1 (6 bases). V was pared by 8 bases and J by 4 bases, with 20 bases between. The germline gives CDR1 MDHEN, CDR2 SYDVKM. The CDR3 has 16 residues. CDR3 protein: CASRDTWGRGNEKLFF. CDR3 sequence (DNA): TGTGCCAGCCGTGATACTTGGGGGCGCGGTAATGAAAAACTGTTTTTT.

CDR3 protein: CASSLEGTGGAGQYF. In DNA, the CDR3 is TGTGCCAGCAGCTTAGAAGGGACAGGGGGCGCGGGGCAGTACTTC. The chain links TRBV7-2 to TRBJ2-7, with 12 bases that match TRBD1. The CDR3 sequence is 15 residues long. In germline, CDR1 is SGHTA, CDR2 FQGNSA. The ends lost 1 base at V and 9 bases at J; junction bases unmatched: 7.

This chain uses TRBV28 with TRBJ1-1, with a weak D call TRBD1 (5 bases). With 6 bases removed from V and 4 bases from J, the gap between germline ends came to 21 bases. This CDR3 region has 16 residues. The germline V gene has CDR1 MDHEN and CDR2 SYDVKM. The CDR3 DNA is TGTGCCAGCAGCGCTACTCTAGGAGGGGCAGGCACTGAAGCTTTCTTT. Protein: CASSATLGGAGTEAFF.

The chain has TRBV5-1 and TRBJ1-2; 11 nucleotides agree with TRBD1. The CDR3 totals 17 residues. From germline, CDR1 is SGHRS and CDR2 YFSETQ. The trim removed 0 bases at V and 4 bases at J, leaving 8 bases unmatched. CDR3 DNA: TGCGCCAGCAGCTTGGGTTCGGGGGACAGGGGGTCCTATGGCTACACCTTC. Translation: CASSLGSGDRGSYGYTF.

The chain links TRBV27 to TRBJ1-1; 7 bases match TRBD1. This CDR3 has 13 residues. Germline CDR1 is MNHEY and CDR2 is SMNVEV (reference sequence). V shed 5 bases, J shed 8 bases, and the junction held 8 bases outside the gene matches. Here the CDR3 DNA reads TGTGCCAGCAGTCTGACAGGGAGGCACGAAGCTTTCTTT. The encoded protein is CASSLTGRHEAFF.

The chain carries TRBV13 and TRBJ2-1, with 8 nucleotides matching TRBD1. The CDR3 sequence is 15 residues long. J gave up 6 bases and V 4 bases, and 8 bases lay outside the gene matches. Germline V gives CDR1 PRHDT, CDR2 FYEKMQ (reference sequence). CDR3 in amino acids: CASSYGQGGSNEQFF. DNA of the CDR3: TGTGCCAGCAGCTACGGACAGGGAGGTTCCAATGAGCAGTTCTTC.

The chain recombines TRBV19 with TRBJ2-1; D uncertain. This CDR3 contains 15 residues. CDR1 is LNHDA and CDR2 is SQIVND in the germline V gene (reference sequence). Trimming pared 8 bases from V and 6 bases from J, leaving 20 bases between. CDR3 in amino acids: CASLSGGSDGNEQFF. DNA of the CDR3: TGTGCCAGTCTATCTGGTGGTTCTGATGGCAATGAGCAGTTCTTC.

V gene TRBV5-3 combines with J gene TRBJ1-1, with D uncertain. TRBV5-3 is sorted into the ORF group, with uncertain function. Trimming shortened V by 7 bases and J by 1 base, and 14 bases separated the two germline ends. This CDR3 spans 14 amino acids. The CDR3 coding sequence is TGTGCCAGACCTGGTATCGGGAGGAACACTGAAGCTTTCTTT. Amino acid sequence: CARPGIGRNTEAFF.

The rearrangement links TRBV19 to TRBJ1-1, with D uncertain. V was clipped by 7 bases and J by 4 bases, with 10 bases between them. The germline CDR1 and CDR2 sequences are LNHDA and SQIVND (reference sequence). This CDR3 spans 12 amino acids. The CDR3 DNA is TGTGCCAGTATTTGGGCGTCCACTGAAGCTTTCTTT. It encodes CASIWASTEAFF.

The J gene is TRBJ1-2, the V gene TRBV30, with 7 bases fitting TRBD1. The ends lost 2 bases at V and 6 bases at J; junction bases unmatched: 6. The CDR3 is 13 amino acids. The germline V gene encodes CDR1 GTSNPN and CDR2 SVGIG (reference sequence). The CDR3 region is CAWSLQGNHGYTF. In nucleotides, the CDR3 is TGTGCCTGGAGTTTACAGGGGAACCATGGCTACACCTTC.

V gene TRBV5-4 combines with J gene TRBJ2-5; 10 nucleotides align to TRBD2. The V segment lost 4 bases and the J segment 5 bases; nucleotides outside the gene matches: 5. This CDR3 is 14 amino acids long. The V gene's germline CDR1 is SGHNT and CDR2 YYREEE (reference sequence). The DNA of the CDR3 is TGTGCCAGCAGCCCTCCGGGACTAGCGGAGACCCAGTACTTC. Translating it yields CASSPPGLAETQYF.

The chain is built from TRBV25-1 and TRBJ2-3, with 11 positions matching TRBD2. From germline, CDR1 is MGHDK and CDR2 SYGVNS. Trimming removed 6 bases from V and 4 bases from J; junction bases left unmatched: 3. This CDR3 spans 14 amino acids. The CDR3 region has the DNA TGTGCCAGCAGCATAGCGGGAGGGCCAGATACGCAGTATTTT. Its translation: CASSIAGGPDTQYF.

The V gene is TRBV27, the J gene TRBJ1-5, with 8 bases aligning to TRBD1. The CDR3 loop spans 14 amino acids. Germline V gives CDR1 MNHEY, CDR2 SMNVEV (reference sequence). V was pared by 5 bases and J by 6 bases, with 6 bases of the junction left unmatched. The CDR3, as DNA: TGTGCCAGCAGTCACGGACAGGGAGCTCAGCCCCAGCATTTT. Its translation: CASSHGQGAQPQHF.

The V and J genes are TRBV7-2 and TRBJ2-5; 8 nucleotides match TRBD2. With V trimmed by 1 base and J by 4 bases, 5 bases remained unmatched. This CDR3 has 15 amino acids. CDR1 is SGHTA and CDR2 is FQGNSA in the germline V gene. CDR3 DNA: TGTGCCAGCAGCTTAGATTGGAGCGGGAGAGAGACCCAGTACTTC. Its translation is CASSLDWSGRETQYF.

This clone appeared once. The V and J genes are TRBV7-8 and TRBJ2-3; 9 positions agree with TRBD1. V was pared by 5 bases and J by 2 bases, with 8 bases of the junction left unmatched. Germline V gives CDR1 SGHVS, CDR2 FQNEAQ. The CDR3 length is 16 residues. As DNA, the CDR3 is TGTGCCAGCAGCAAAGGGACAGGGTCCTTCACAGATACGCAGTATTTT. Amino acids: CASSKGTGSFTDTQYF.

The chain combines TRBV2 with TRBJ2-7; 8 bases fit TRBD2. Germline CDR1 and CDR2: SNHLY and FYNNEI. Germline trimming cut 2 bases from V and 0 bases from J; bases unmatched to any gene: 3. This CDR3 comprises 15 residues. CDR3 sequence reads: CASSESGGSSYEQYF. CDR3 nucleotides: TGTGCCAGCAGTGAAAGCGGGGGCTCCTCCTACGAGCAGTACTTC. The full variable domain, in which reference TRBV2 and TRBJ2-7 provide the parts outside the CDR3, is EPEVTQTPSHQVTQMGQEVILRCVPISNHLYFYWYRQILGQKVEFLVSFYNNEISEKSEIFDDQFSVERPDGSNFTLKIRSTKLEDSAMYFCASSESGGSSYEQYFGPGTRLTVT.

This clone is a singleton in its sample. The gene calls are TRBV5-4 and TRBJ1-4, with D tentatively TRBD1 (5 bases). V was clipped by 4 bases and J by 8 bases, with 21 bases between them. Germline-derived CDR1 and CDR2 are SGHNT and YYREEE (reference sequence). The CDR3 contains 16 residues. The CDR3 region is CASSLALGQGGEKLFF. The CDR3 bases are TGTGCCAGCAGCCTTGCATTGGGGCAGGGTGGCGAAAAACTGTTTTTT.